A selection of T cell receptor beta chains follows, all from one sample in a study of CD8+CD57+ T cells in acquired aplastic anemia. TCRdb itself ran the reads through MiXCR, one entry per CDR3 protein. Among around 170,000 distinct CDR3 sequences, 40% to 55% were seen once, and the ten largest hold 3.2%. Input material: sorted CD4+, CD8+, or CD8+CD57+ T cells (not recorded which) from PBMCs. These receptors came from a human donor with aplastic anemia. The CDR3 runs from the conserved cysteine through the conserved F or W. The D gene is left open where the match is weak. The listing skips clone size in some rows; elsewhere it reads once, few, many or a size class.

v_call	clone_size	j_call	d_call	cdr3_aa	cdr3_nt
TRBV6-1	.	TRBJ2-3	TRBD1	CASRGQGVNTQYF	TGTGCCAGCAGGGGACAGGGGGTAAATACGCAGTATTTT
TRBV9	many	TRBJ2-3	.	CASSAGGAGGDTQYF	TGTGCCAGCAGCGCGGGTGGGGCCGGGGGAGATACGCAGTATTTT
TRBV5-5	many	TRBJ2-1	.	CASSLDIYEQFF	TGTGCCAGCAGCTTGGACATTTATGAGCAGTTCTTC
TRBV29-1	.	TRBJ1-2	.	CSARHETGYTF	TGCAGCGCCCGACATGAGACTGGCTACACCTTC
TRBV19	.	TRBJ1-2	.	CASSGGEAGNGYTF	TGTGCCAGTAGTGGGGGTGAGGCAGGAAATGGCTACACCTTC
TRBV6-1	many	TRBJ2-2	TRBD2	CASSAPRAGVSTGELFF	TGTGCCAGCAGTGCCCCGCGGGCGGGAGTTAGCACCGGGGAGCTGTTTTTT
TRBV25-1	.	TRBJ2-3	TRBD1	CASGQAVSPYTDTQYF	TGTGCCAGCGGACAGGCGGTATCCCCTTACACAGATACGCAGTATTTT
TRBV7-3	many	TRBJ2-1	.	CASSLPGSYNEQFF	TGTGCCAGCAGCTTACCGGGGTCCTACAATGAGCAGTTCTTC
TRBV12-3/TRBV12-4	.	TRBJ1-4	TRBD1	CASSFRDRVNEKLFF	TGTGCCAGCAGTTTTCGTGACAGGGTTAATGAAAAACTGTTTTTT
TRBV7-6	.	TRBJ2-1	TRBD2	CASSPLAGVGGEQFF	TGTGCCAGCAGCCCGCTAGCGGGAGTTGGCGGTGAGCAGTTCTTC
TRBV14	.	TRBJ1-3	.	CASSQVAGDRNTIYF	TGTGCCAGCAGCCAAGTCGCCGGGGATCGAAACACCATATATTTT
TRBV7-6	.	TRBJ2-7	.	CASSPGGGVRYVQYF	TGTGCCAGCAGCCCCGGAGGGGGGGTCCGCTATGTGCAGTACTTC
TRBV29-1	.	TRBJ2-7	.	CSVEVWGYEQYF	TGCAGCGTTGAGGTCTGGGGTTACGAGCAGTACTTC
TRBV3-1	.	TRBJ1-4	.	CASSPSRDEKLVF	TGTGCCAGCAGCCCTTCGAGGGATGAAAAACTGGTTTTT
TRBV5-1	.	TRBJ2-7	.	CASSLYSPYEQYF	TGCGCCAGCAGCTTGTACAGTCCATACGAGCAGTACTTC
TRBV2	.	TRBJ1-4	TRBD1	CASSQGQGALKDEKLFF	TGTGCCAGCAGCCAGGGACAGGGGGCGCTTAAAGATGAAAAACTGTTTTTT
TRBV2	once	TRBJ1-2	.	CASREQGDGYTF	TGTGCCAGCAGGGAGCAGGGAGACGGCTACACCTTC
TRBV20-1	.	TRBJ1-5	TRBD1	CSAPGQGVEQPQHF	TGCAGTGCGCCGGGACAGGGGGTAGAACAGCCCCAGCATTTT
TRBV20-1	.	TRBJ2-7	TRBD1	CSAQADTGVPPHEQYF	TGCAGTGCCCAGGCCGACACAGGGGTCCCTCCCCACGAGCAGTACTTC
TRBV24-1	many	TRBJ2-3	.	CATSPPGGGFTDTQYF	TGTGCCACCAGCCCACCTGGGGGGGGCTTCACAGATACGCAGTATTTT
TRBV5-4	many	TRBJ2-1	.	CASSLEGDLYNEQFF	TGTGCCAGCAGCTTGGAGGGGGATCTCTACAATGAGCAGTTCTTC
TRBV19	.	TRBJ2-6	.	CASTGTGANVLTF	TGTGCCAGTACTGGGACCGGGGCCAACGTCCTGACTTTC
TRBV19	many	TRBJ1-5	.	CASSLLSQPQHF	TGTGCCAGTAGTCTACTAAGCCAGCCCCAGCATTTT
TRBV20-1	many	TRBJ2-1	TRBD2	CSARGSGTGSSYNEQFF	TGCAGTGCTAGAGGTAGCGGGACCGGCAGCTCCTACAATGAGCAGTTCTTC
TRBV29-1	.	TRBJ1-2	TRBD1	CSVDRTGGPSVGYTF	TGCAGCGTTGACCGGACAGGGGGCCCTAGTGTCGGCTACACCTTC
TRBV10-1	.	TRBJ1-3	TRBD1	CASKTGDGNTIYF	TGCGCCAGCAAGACAGGGGATGGAAACACCATATATTTT
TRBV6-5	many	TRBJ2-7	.	CASSFPQGREQYF	TGTGCCAGCAGTTTCCCACAGGGTCGCGAGCAGTACTTC
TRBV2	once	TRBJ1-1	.	CASSLSLENTEAFF	TGTGCCAGCAGTTTATCTTTAGAGAACACTGAAGCTTTCTTT
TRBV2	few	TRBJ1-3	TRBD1	CASSEDLGDRGYSSGNTIYF	TGTGCCAGCAGTGAAGATCTCGGGGACAGGGGATATAGCTCTGGAAACACCATATATTTT
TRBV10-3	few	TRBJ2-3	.	CAISAEMGDTQYF	TGTGCCATCAGTGCCGAGATGGGAGATACGCAGTATTTT
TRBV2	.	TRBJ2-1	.	CASVWGNEQFF	TGTGCCAGCGTGTGGGGGAATGAGCAGTTCTTC
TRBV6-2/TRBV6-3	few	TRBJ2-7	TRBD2	CASSYKAGLPYEQYF	TGTGCCAGCAGTTACAAAGCGGGACTACCCTACGAGCAGTACTTC
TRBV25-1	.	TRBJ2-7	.	CASSEFGPGGLHEQYF	TGTGCCAGCAGTGAATTCGGGCCCGGAGGTCTCCACGAGCAGTACTTC
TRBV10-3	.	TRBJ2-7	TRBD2	CAIKRGPYEQYF	TGTGCCATCAAGCGGGGGCCCTACGAGCAGTACTTC
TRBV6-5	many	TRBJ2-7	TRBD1	CASSGWTGNYEQYF	TGTGCCAGCAGTGGCTGGACAGGGAACTACGAGCAGTACTTC
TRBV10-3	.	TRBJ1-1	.	CAISDRTNTEAFF	TGTGCCATCAGTGACAGGACGAACACTGAAGCTTTCTTT
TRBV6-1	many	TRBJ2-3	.	CASSPHRGPDTQYF	TGTGCCAGCAGTCCCCACCGGGGCCCAGATACGCAGTATTTT
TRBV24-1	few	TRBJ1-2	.	CATSDRDHENGYTF	TGTGCCACCAGTGATCGAGACCATGAGAATGGCTACACCTTC
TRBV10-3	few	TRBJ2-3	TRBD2	CAISTGLAAVDTSYF	TGTGCCATCAGTACCGGACTAGCGGCGGTAGATACGTCGTATTTT
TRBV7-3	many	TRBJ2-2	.	CASRPERGELFF	TGTGCCAGCAGGCCGGAAAGGGGGGAGCTGTTTTTT
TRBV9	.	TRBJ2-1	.	CASSVGPTSYEQFF	TGTGCCAGCAGCGTAGGCCCTACGAGCTATGAGCAGTTCTTC
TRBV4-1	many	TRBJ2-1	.	CASSQDRFATEFF	TGCGCCAGCAGCCAAGATCGGTTCGCGACTGAGTTCTTC
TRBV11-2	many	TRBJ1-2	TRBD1	CASSTYGTGGVYGYTF	TGTGCCAGCAGCACTTACGGGACAGGGGGGGTCTATGGCTACACCTTC
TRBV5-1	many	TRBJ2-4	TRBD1	CASSAQGRTPGRNIQYF	TGCGCCAGCAGCGCACAGGGGAGAACCCCCGGTAGGAACATTCAGTACTTC
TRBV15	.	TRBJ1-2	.	CATSSRQGIYGYTF	TGTGCCACCAGCAGTAGGCAGGGTATCTATGGCTACACCTTC
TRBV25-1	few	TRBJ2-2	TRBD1	CASTTGANTGELFF	TGTGCCAGCACGACAGGGGCGAACACCGGGGAGCTGTTTTTT
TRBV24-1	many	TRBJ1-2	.	CATSDPGTYYGYTF	TGTGCCACCAGTGACCCCGGGACATACTATGGCTACACCTTC
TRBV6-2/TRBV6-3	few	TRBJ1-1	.	CASSPRGASMNTEAFF	TGTGCCAGCAGTCCCCGGGGGGCTTCGATGAACACTGAAGCTTTCTTT
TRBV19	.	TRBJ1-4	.	CASRRQNEKLFF	TGTGCCAGTCGGAGGCAAAATGAAAAACTGTTTTTT
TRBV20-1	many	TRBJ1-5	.	CSAREGIINQPQHF	TGCAGTGCTAGAGAGGGAATAATCAATCAGCCCCAGCATTTT